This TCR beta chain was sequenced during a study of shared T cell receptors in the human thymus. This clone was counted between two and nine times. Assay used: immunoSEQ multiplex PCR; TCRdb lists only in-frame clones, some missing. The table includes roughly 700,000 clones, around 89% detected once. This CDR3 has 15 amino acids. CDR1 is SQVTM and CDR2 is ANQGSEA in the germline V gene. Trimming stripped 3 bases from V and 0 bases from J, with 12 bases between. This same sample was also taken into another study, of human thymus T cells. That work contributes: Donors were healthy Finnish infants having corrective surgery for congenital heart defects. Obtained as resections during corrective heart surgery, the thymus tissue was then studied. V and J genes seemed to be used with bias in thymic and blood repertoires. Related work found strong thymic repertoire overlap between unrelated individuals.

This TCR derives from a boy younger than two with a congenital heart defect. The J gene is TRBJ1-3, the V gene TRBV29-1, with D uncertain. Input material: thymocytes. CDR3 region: CSVDALRSSGNTIYF. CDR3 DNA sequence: TGCAGCGTTGACGCACTCCGGAGCTCTGGAAACACCATATATTTT. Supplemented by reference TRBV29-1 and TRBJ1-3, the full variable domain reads SAVISQKPSRDICQRGTSLTIQCQVDSQVTMMFWYRQQPGQSLTLIATANQGSEATYESGFVIDKFPISRPNLTFSTLTVSNMSPEDSSIYLCSVDALRSSGNTIYFGEGSWLTVV.